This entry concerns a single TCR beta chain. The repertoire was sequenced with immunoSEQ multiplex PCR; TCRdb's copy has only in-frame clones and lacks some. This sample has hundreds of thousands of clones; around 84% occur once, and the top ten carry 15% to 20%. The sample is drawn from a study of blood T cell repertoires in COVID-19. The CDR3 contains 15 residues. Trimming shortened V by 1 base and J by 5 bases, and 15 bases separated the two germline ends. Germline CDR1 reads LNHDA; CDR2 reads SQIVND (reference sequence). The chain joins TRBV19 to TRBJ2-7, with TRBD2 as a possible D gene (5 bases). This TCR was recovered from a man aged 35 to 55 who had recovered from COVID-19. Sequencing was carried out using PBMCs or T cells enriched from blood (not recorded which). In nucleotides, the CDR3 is TGTGCCAGTAGTATAGGGCACGTGAGAGGGAACGAGCAGTACTTC. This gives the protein CASSIGHVRGNEQYF.